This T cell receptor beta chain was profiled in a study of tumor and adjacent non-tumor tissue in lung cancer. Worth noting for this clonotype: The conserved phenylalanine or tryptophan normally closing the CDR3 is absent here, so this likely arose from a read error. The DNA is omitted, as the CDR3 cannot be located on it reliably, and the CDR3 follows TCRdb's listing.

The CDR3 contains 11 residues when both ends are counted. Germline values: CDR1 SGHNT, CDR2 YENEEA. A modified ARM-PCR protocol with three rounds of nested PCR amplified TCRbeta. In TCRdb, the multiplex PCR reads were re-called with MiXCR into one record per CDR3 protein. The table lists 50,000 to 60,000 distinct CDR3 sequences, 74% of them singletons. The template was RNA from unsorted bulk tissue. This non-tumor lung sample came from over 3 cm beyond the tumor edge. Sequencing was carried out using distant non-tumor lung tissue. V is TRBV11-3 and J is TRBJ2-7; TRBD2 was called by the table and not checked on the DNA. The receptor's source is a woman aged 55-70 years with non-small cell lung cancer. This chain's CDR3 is CASSLGTRQYY.